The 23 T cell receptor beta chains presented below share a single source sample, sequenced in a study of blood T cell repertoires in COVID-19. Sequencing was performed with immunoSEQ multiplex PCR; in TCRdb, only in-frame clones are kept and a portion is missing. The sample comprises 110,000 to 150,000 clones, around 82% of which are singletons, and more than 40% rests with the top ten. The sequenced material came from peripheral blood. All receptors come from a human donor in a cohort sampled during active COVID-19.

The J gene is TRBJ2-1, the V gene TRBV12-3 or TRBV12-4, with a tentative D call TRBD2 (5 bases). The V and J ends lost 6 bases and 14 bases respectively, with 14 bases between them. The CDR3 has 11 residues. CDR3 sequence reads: CASRAGVLEFF. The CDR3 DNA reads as TGTGCCAGCAGGGCCGGGGTATTAGAGTTCTTC.

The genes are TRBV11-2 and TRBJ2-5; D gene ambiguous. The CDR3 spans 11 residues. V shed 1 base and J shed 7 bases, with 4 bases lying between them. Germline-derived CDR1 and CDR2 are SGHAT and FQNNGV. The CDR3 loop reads CASSLAGTQYF. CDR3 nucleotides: TGTGCCAGCAGCTTAGCCGGGACCCAGTACTTC.

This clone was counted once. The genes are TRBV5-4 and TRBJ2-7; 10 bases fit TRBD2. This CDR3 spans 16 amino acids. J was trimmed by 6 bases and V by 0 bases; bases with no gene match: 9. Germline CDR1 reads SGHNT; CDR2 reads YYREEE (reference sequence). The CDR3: CASSLERGGLIGEQYF. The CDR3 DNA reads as TGTGCCAGCAGCTTGGAGCGGGGGGGCCTTATTGGCGAGCAGTACTTC.

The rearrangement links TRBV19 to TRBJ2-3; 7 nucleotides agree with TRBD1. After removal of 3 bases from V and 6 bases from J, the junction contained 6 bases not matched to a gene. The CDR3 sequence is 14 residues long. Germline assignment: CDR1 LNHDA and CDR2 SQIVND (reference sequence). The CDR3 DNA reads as TGTGCCAGTAGTATCGAAGGGGGCCGCGATACGCAGTATTTT. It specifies CASSIEGGRDTQYF.

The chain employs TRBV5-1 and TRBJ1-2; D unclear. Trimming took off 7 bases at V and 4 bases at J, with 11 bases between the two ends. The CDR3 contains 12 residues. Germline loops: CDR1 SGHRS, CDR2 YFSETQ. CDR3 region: CASPEGSYGYTF. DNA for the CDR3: TGCGCCAGCCCCGAGGGAAGCTATGGCTACACCTTC.

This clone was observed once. CDR3 nucleotides: TGTGCCAGCAGCGGTACAGGGGCCCCGTACTTC. Translation: CASSGTGAPYF. The chain employs TRBV7-2 and TRBJ2-7, with TRBD1 matching over 7 bases. The CDR3 runs 11 residues. Germline CDR1 SGHTA, CDR2 FQGNSA. The V and J ends lost 5 bases and 12 bases, in that order; junction bases with no gene match: 7. Looking up the rest from reference TRBV7-2 and TRBJ2-7 gives the full variable domain: GAGVSQSPSNKVTEKGKDVELRCDPISGHTALYWYRQSLGQGLEFLIYFQGNSAPDKSGLPSDRFSAERTGGSVSTLTIQRTQQEDSAVYLCASSGTGAPYFGPGTRLTVT.

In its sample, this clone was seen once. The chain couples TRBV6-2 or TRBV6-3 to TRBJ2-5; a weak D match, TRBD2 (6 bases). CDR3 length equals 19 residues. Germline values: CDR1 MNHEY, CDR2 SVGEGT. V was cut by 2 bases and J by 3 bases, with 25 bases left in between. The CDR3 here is CASSYSRNTPGLRKETQYF. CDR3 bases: TGTGCCAGCAGTTACAGTCGGAACACGCCGGGACTGAGAAAAGAGACCCAGTACTTC.

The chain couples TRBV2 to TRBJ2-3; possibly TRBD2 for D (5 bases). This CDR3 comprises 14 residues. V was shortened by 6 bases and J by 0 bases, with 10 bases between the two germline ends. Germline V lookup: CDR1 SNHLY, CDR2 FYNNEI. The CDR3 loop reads CASRASLSTDTQYF. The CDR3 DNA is TGTGCCAGCAGGGCTAGCCTAAGCACAGATACGCAGTATTTT.

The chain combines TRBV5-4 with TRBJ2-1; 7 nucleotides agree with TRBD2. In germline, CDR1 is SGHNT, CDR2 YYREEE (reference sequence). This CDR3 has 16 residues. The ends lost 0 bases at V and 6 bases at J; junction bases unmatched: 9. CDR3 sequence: CASSLELSGIANEQFF. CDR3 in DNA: TGTGCCAGCAGCTTGGAATTAAGCGGGATTGCCAATGAGCAGTTCTTC.

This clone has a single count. CDR3: CAWSAGELADTQYF. The CDR3 nucleotides read TGTGCCTGGAGCGCAGGGGAATTGGCAGATACGCAGTATTTT. This chain joins TRBV30 and TRBJ2-3, with D maybe TRBD1 (6 bases). The CDR3 length is 14 residues. The V gene's germline CDR1 is GTSNPN and CDR2 SVGIG (reference sequence). V lost 3 bases and J 4 bases, leaving 14 bases between the germline ends.

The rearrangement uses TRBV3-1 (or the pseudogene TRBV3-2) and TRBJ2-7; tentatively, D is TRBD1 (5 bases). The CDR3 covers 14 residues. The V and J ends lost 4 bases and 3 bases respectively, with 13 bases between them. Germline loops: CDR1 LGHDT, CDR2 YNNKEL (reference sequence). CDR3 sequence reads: CASSPTWGGYEQYF. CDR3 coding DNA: TGTGCCAGCAGCCCCACTTGGGGCGGCTACGAGCAGTACTTC.

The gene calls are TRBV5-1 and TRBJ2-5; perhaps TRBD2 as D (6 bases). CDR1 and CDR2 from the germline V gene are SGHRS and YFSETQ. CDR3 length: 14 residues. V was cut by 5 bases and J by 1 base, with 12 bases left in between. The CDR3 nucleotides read TGCGCCAGCAGTGCGGGACTCGGCCAAGAGACCCAGTACTTC. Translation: CASSAGLGQETQYF.

CDR3 DNA sequence: TGTGCCAGCAGCTTAGGGAGGGCAGATACGCAGTATTTT. Encoded protein: CASSLGRADTQYF. This rearrangement joins TRBV7-2 to TRBJ2-3; weak D call: TRBD2 (6 bases). Germline loops: CDR1 SGHTA, CDR2 FQGNSA. V lost 1 base and J 4 bases, leaving 6 bases between the germline ends. The CDR3 is 13 amino acids.

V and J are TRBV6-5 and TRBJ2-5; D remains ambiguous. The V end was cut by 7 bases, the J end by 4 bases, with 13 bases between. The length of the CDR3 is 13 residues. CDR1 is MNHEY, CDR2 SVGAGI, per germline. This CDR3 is CASTHYPGETQYF. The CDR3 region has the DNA TGTGCCAGCACCCATTACCCCGGAGAGACCCAGTACTTC.

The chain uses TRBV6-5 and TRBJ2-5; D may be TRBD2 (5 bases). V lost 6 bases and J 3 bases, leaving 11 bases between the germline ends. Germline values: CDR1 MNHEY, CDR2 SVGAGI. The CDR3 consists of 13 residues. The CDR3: CASRRAAEETQYF. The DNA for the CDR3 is TGTGCCAGCAGGAGGGCCGCGGAAGAGACCCAGTACTTC.

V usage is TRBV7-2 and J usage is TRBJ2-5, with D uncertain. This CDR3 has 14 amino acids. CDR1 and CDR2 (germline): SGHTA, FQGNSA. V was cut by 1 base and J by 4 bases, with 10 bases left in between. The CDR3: CASSLGVGRETQYF. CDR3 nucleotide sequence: TGTGCCAGCAGCTTAGGTGTGGGCCGAGAGACCCAGTACTTC.

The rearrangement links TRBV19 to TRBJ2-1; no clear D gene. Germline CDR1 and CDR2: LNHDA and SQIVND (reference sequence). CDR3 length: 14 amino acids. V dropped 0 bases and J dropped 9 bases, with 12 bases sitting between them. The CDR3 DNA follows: TGTGCCAGTAGTATAGAAGGTGGGCTCCGTGAGCAGTTCTTC. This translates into CASSIEGGLREQFF.

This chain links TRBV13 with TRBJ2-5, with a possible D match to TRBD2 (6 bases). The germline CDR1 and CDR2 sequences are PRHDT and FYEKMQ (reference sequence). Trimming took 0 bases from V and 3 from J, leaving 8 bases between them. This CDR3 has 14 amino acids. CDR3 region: CASSLGRTKETQYF. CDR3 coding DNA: TGTGCCAGCAGCTTAGGCCGGACTAAAGAGACCCAGTACTTC.

This chain's CDR3 is CASSTRQGAGNTIYF. The CDR3 DNA reads as TGTGCCAGCAGCACCCGACAGGGTGCAGGAAACACCATATATTTT. The V gene is TRBV5-4, the J gene TRBJ1-3, with TRBD1 identical over 7 bases. Germline trimming cut 4 bases from V and 4 bases from J; bases unmatched to any gene: 8. The CDR3 is 15 amino acids. From germline, CDR1 is SGHNT and CDR2 YYREEE (reference sequence).

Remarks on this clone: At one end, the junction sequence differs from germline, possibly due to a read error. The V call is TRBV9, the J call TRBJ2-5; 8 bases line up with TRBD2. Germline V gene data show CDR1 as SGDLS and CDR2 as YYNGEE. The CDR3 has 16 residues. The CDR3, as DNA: TGTGCCAGCAGCTCCCAGCCGGGGGGGATCCAACAGACCCAGTACTTC. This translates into CASSSQPGGIQQTQYF.

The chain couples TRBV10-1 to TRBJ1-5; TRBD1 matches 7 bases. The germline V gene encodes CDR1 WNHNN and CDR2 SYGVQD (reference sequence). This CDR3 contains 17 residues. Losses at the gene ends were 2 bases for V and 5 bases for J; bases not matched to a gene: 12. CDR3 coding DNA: TGCGCCAGCAGTGAGGAAAGGGGGCCGAGGGGTGATCAGCCCCAGCATTTT. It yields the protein CASSEERGPRGDQPQHF.

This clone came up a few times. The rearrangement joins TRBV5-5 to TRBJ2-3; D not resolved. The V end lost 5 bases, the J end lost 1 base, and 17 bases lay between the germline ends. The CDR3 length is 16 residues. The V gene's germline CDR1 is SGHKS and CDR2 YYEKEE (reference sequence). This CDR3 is CASRSYAARGTDTQYF. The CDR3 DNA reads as TGTGCCAGCAGGTCTTACGCGGCCCGGGGCACAGATACGCAGTATTTT.

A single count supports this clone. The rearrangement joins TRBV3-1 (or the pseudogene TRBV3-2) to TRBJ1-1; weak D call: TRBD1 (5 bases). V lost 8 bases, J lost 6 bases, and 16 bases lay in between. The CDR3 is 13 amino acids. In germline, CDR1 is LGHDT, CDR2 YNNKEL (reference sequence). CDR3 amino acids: CASVDREHAEAFF. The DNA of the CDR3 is TGTGCCAGCGTTGACAGAGAACACGCTGAAGCTTTCTTT.